What follows are 11 T cell receptor beta chains derived from one specimen sequenced in a study of T cell clonality in common variable immunodeficiency. Method: immunoSEQ multiplex PCR; TCRdb's copy keeps in-frame clones and lacks some. This set yields about 35,000 clones and no singletons; the top ten hold roughly a tenth. The sample taken for sequencing was peripheral blood mononuclear cells. These receptor sequences come from a person aged 18 to 70 in good health.

This clone has more than one count but fewer than ten. A much larger clonotype is one base distant, so this may be a read error. The read ends 3 residues early relative to the CDR3; the germline J gene fills the gap. The V gene is TRBV18, the J gene TRBJ2-2; possibly TRBD2 for D (7 bases). The germline V gene encodes CDR1 KGHSH and CDR2 LQKENI. The CDR3 has 18 amino acids. The CDR3 loop is CASSPPRGGATGANVLFF. CDR3 DNA (partial): TGTGCCAGCTCACCACCGAGGGGGGGCGCGACTGGGGCCAACGTG. The full variable domain, completed using reference TRBV18 and TRBJ2-2, is NAGVMQNPRHLVRRRGQEARLRCSPMKGHSHVYWYRQLPEEGLKFMVYLQKENIIDESGMPKERFSAEFPKEGPSILRIQQVVRGDSAAYFCASSPPRGGATGANVLFFGEGSRLTVL.

This clone has a handful of counts. Read sequence stops 3 residues before the CDR3 end, and the germline J gene provides the missing end. The chain uses TRBV2 and TRBJ2-2, with D possibly matching TRBD1 (5 bases). V lost 7 bases to trimming and J lost 1 base, with 10 bases between them. Germline values: CDR1 SNHLY, CDR2 FYNNEI. This CDR3 is 14 amino acids long. The CDR3 protein is CASKRGQNTGELFF. The CDR3 bases that were read are TGTGCCAGCAAGCGTGGACAGAACACCGGGGAG.

In regard to this clone: With the read ending 3 residues before the CDR3 end, the germline J gene is used to fill in that end. The chain links TRBV7-9 to TRBJ1-1; D is unclear. V was shortened by 1 base and J by 5 bases, with 8 bases between the two germline ends. Per the germline V gene, CDR1 is SEHNR and CDR2 is FQNEAQ (reference sequence). The CDR3 loop spans 13 amino acids. CDR3 loop: CASSLEGRTEAFF. Partial CDR3 DNA: TGTGCCAGCAGCTTAGAGGGCCGGACTGAA.

This clone was observed at least ten times. The observed sequence ends 3 residues before the CDR3 terminus, with the missing tail filled in from the germline J gene. The chain carries TRBV20-1 and TRBJ2-2, with 10 bases matching TRBD2. Unmatched junction bases numbered 5, after V lost 3 bases and J lost 4 bases. The germline V gene encodes CDR1 DFQATT and CDR2 SNEGSKA (reference sequence). The length of the CDR3 is 15 residues. CDR3 in amino acids: CSASRTSGTTGELFF. The part of the CDR3 DNA that was read is TGCAGTGCTAGTAGGACTAGCGGTACCACCGGGGAG.

This clone was seen many times. A single base separates this from a much larger clone, so it may be a read error. With the read ending 3 residues before the CDR3 end, the germline J gene is used to fill in that end. V gene TRBV30 combines with J gene TRBJ1-2, with 7 bases lining up with TRBD1. There are 15 residues in the CDR3. V lost 3 bases to trimming and J lost 7 bases; unmatched junction nucleotides: 14. CDR1 is GTSNPN and CDR2 is SVGIG in the germline V gene (reference sequence). The CDR3: CAWSLNRGGDCGYTF. Partial CDR3 DNA: TGTGCCTGGAGCCTTAACAGGGGAGGGGACTGTGGC.

At least ten counts were recorded for this clone. The sequence runs out 3 residues before the end of the CDR3; the remainder is reconstructed from the germline J gene. The chain couples TRBV20-1 to TRBJ2-1; 11 bases line up with TRBD2. J lost 1 base, V lost 2 bases, and 4 bases had no gene match. The CDR3 spans 16 residues. Germline lookup yields CDR1 DFQATT and CDR2 SNEGSKA (reference sequence). The sequenced CDR3 bases are TGCAGTGCTAGACCTCTAGCGGGAGGATCCTACAATGAG. The encoded protein is CSARPLAGGSYNE. The entire CDR3 sequence reads CSARPLAGGSYNEQFF.

This clone was seen at least ten times. The read gets to within 3 residues of the CDR3 end, and the germline J gene fills in the rest. This sequence joins TRBV29-1 and TRBJ2-1; TRBD1 or TRBD2 may be the D gene (5 bases each). In germline, CDR1 is SQVTM, CDR2 ANQGSEA. V lost 8 bases, J lost 7 bases, and 9 bases lay in between. The CDR3 covers 10 residues. CDR3 in amino acids: CSTEGNEQFF. CDR3 DNA (partial): TGCAGCACCGAGGGGAATGAG.

The sample holds many counts of this clone. From the germline J gene comes the end of the CDR3, since the read stops 3 residues before it. The V call is TRBV10-3, the J call TRBJ2-2; TRBD2 is a possible D gene (5 bases). CDR3 length: 17 residues. The germline V gene encodes CDR1 ENHRY and CDR2 SYGVKD. V was shortened by 4 bases and J by 2 bases, with 17 bases between the two germline ends. The chain's CDR3 is CAISGPGGQANTGELFF. CDR3 bases read: TGTGCCATCAGTGGTCCAGGAGGTCAGGCAAACACCGGGGAG.

Only a few counts were recorded for this clone. A read error may account for a junction end that differs from germline. The read ends 3 residues shy of where the CDR3 ends; the end is completed using the germline J gene. The chain is built from TRBV7-7 and TRBJ1-2, with TRBD1 matching over 10 bases. Germline lookup yields CDR1 SSHAT and CDR2 FNYEAQ (reference sequence). The CDR3 spans 13 residues. The sequenced part of the CDR3 DNA is TGTGCTAGCAGCCGGGACAGGGGAAGGGAA. It codes for CASSRDRGRE. The CDR3 as a whole reads CASSRDRGREYTF.

This clone was recorded many times. The read comes to an end 3 residues before the CDR3 does, leaving the germline J gene to fill in the end. The V call is TRBV19, the J call TRBJ2-2; 13 nucleotides agree with TRBD2. Germline V gives CDR1 LNHDA, CDR2 SQIVND (reference sequence). The CDR3 sequence is 15 residues long. Trimming cost V 6 bases and J 7 bases; bases outside gene matches: 5. The CDR3: CASSGTSGNDGELFF. The DNA read from the CDR3 is TGTGCCAGTAGCGGGACTAGCGGGAACGACGGGGAG. The full variable domain, completed using reference TRBV19 and TRBJ2-2, is DGGITQSPKYLFRKEGQNVTLSCEQNLNHDAMYWYRQDPGQGLRLIYYSQIVNDFQKGDIAEGYSVSREKKESFPLTVTSAQKNPTAFYLCASSGTSGNDGELFFGEGSRLTVL.

This clone came up many times. The read finishes 3 residues shy of the CDR3 end, and the germline J gene is used to complete it. This chain uses TRBV4-1 with TRBJ1-2; D ambiguous. CDR3 length: 15 residues. V was pared by 0 bases and J by 4 bases, with 12 bases between. Germline lookup yields CDR1 MGHRA and CDR2 YSYEKL. CDR3 protein: CASSQEAAVIYGYTF. Incomplete CDR3 DNA: TGCGCCAGCAGCCAAGAGGCCGCCGTCATCTATGGC.